These T cell receptor beta chains were read from a single sample in a study of blood T cell repertoires in COVID-19. Generated by immunoSEQ multiplex PCR, the TCRdb table keeps only in-frame clones and is missing some. Of 200,000 to 300,000 clones listed, approximately 86% are singletons. Input material: peripheral blood. Receptor source: a woman in her 30s who had recovered from COVID-19. The CDR3 runs from the conserved cysteine through the conserved F or W. The D gene is left open where the match is weak. Not every row has a clone size; where given, it reads once, few, many or a size class.

size: once; D: .; J: TRBJ1-5; V: TRBV21-1; DNA: TGTGCCAGCAGCAAATCAGGGGGACATTCCTTTTGGAATCAGCCCCAGCATTTT; CDR3: CASSKSGGHSFWNQPQHF
size: few; D: .; J: TRBJ1-2; V: TRBV10-2; DNA: TGCGCCAGCAGCGCTCAAAAGAGGGGCTACACCTTC; CDR3: CASSAQKRGYTF
size: once; D: .; J: TRBJ2-1; V: TRBV27; DNA: TGTGCCAGCAGTTCTACAGGTCCCAATGAGCAGTTCTTC; CDR3: CASSSTGPNEQFF
size: .; D: .; J: TRBJ1-6; V: TRBV5-6; DNA: TGTGCCAGCAGCTTGAGGACAGACTCCTATAATTCACCCCTCCACTTT; CDR3: CASSLRTDSYNSPLHF
size: .; D: .; J: TRBJ1-1; V: TRBV13; DNA: TGTGCCAGCAGCTTAGTCCCCCTCAACACTGAAGCTTTCTTT; CDR3: CASSLVPLNTEAFF
size: .; D: .; J: TRBJ2-3; V: TRBV6-5; DNA: TGTGCCAGCAGAATGGACAGTTCCGATACGCAGTATTTT; CDR3: CASRMDSSDTQYF
size: .; D: .; J: TRBJ1-1; V: TRBV7-2; DNA: TGTGCCAGCAGCCCAGGGGTTTTGGGGGCGGGCACTGAAGCTTTCTTT; CDR3: CASSPGVLGAGTEAFF
size: few; D: .; J: TRBJ2-3; V: TRBV9; DNA: TGTGCCAGCAGCGTAGTTTCTAGCAGCACAGATACGCAGTATTTT; CDR3: CASSVVSSSTDTQYF
size: .; D: TRBD1; J: TRBJ1-2; V: TRBV12-5; DNA: TGTGCTAGTGGTTTGGCCACAGGGGGCTATGGCTACACCTTC; CDR3: CASGLATGGYGYTF
size: .; D: .; J: TRBJ1-2; V: TRBV29-1; DNA: TGCAGCGTTAGAGTAAGCCTCTATGGCTACACCTTC; CDR3: CSVRVSLYGYTF
size: .; D: TRBD1; J: TRBJ2-1; V: TRBV10-3; DNA: TGTGCCATCAGTGCGAGGACAGGGAGTTTCTACAATGAGCAGTTCTTC; CDR3: CAISARTGSFYNEQFF
size: .; D: TRBD1; J: TRBJ2-7; V: TRBV18; DNA: TGTGCCAGCTCACCCGGACAGGCGAGTATGGTCGAGCAGTACTTC; CDR3: CASSPGQASMVEQYF
size: .; D: TRBD1; J: TRBJ2-7; V: TRBV27; DNA: TGTGCCAGCAGTTCCCCCGCGGGACAGGGGAGAGGCGAGCAGTACTTC; CDR3: CASSSPAGQGRGEQYF
size: many; D: TRBD1; J: TRBJ1-1; V: TRBV25-1; DNA: TGTGCCAGCAGTGAATTTGACAGGGGAGACACTGAAGCTTTCTTT; CDR3: CASSEFDRGDTEAFF
size: .; D: .; J: TRBJ2-7; V: TRBV11-1; DNA: TGTGCCAGCAGCTTAGTGGGGGGATCCCCCTACGAGCAGTACTTC; CDR3: CASSLVGGSPYEQYF
size: .; D: .; J: TRBJ2-2; V: TRBV7-6; DNA: TGTGCCAGCAGCCTCACCCACAGGGAGTCCGGGGAGCTGTTTTTT; CDR3: CASSLTHRESGELFF
size: .; D: .; J: TRBJ2-5; V: TRBV2; DNA: TGTGCCAGCAGTGAGGCCCAAGAGACCCAGTACTTC; CDR3: CASSEAQETQYF
size: .; D: .; J: TRBJ2-7; V: TRBV6-5; DNA: TGTGCCAGCAGTTACTCAAGGGGGTCCTACGAGCAGTACTTC; CDR3: CASSYSRGSYEQYF
size: .; D: .; J: TRBJ2-7; V: TRBV18; DNA: TGTGCCAGCTCACCGGAAGGGGGAAACTACGAGCAGTACTTC; CDR3: CASSPEGGNYEQYF
size: .; D: TRBD1; J: TRBJ1-1; V: TRBV18; DNA: TGTGCCAGCTCACCACTTTCCGACAGGGACACTGAAGCTTTCTTT; CDR3: CASSPLSDRDTEAFF
size: .; D: .; J: TRBJ2-5; V: TRBV20-1; DNA: TGCAGTGCGCGCGACCAAGAGACCCAGTACTTC; CDR3: CSARDQETQYF
size: once; D: .; J: TRBJ1-1; V: TRBV6-5; DNA: TGTGCCAGCAGTTACGGGGCGTCTCGGGCTTTCTTT; CDR3: CASSYGASRAFF
size: .; D: .; J: TRBJ1-1; V: TRBV2; DNA: TGTGCCAGCAAGGCGGACATGAACACTGAAGCTTTCTTT; CDR3: CASKADMNTEAFF
size: .; D: .; J: TRBJ2-1; V: TRBV7-2; DNA: TGTGCCAGCAGCTTAGAACTCTATTACAATGAGCAGTTCTTC; CDR3: CASSLELYYNEQFF
size: .; D: TRBD2; J: TRBJ2-3; V: TRBV5-1; DNA: TGCGCCAGCAGCTTGGCTAGCGGGGGGCCCGGAGATACGCAGTATTTT; CDR3: CASSLASGGPGDTQYF
size: .; D: TRBD2; J: TRBJ2-7; V: TRBV6-4; DNA: TGTGCCAGCAGTGACCGCGTTCGTGTAGCGGGGGGGGACGAGCAGTACTTC; CDR3: CASSDRVRVAGGDEQYF
size: .; D: .; J: TRBJ1-1; V: TRBV4-1; DNA: TGCGCCAGCAGCCAAGATCAGTCAGGGATCACTGAAGCTTTCTTT; CDR3: CASSQDQSGITEAFF
size: .; D: TRBD1; J: TRBJ2-1; V: TRBV5-6; DNA: TGTGCCAGCAGCTTGGGACAGGGGGGTTACAATGAGCAGTTCTTC; CDR3: CASSLGQGGYNEQFF
size: .; D: TRBD2; J: TRBJ2-5; V: TRBV12-5; DNA: TGTGCTAGTGGTTTGTGGACTAGCGGGGTTGAGACCCAGTACTTC; CDR3: CASGLWTSGVETQYF
size: .; D: TRBD1; J: TRBJ1-5; V: TRBV4-1; DNA: TGCGCCAGCAGCCAGACGGACAGGGTTAGCAATCAGCCCCAGCATTTT; CDR3: CASSQTDRVSNQPQHF
size: .; D: .; J: TRBJ1-6; V: TRBV5-1; DNA: TGCGCCAGCAGCTTGGGAGGGATGATAAATTCACCCCTCCACTTT; CDR3: CASSLGGMINSPLHF
size: once; D: TRBD2; J: TRBJ2-5; V: TRBV4-1; DNA: TGCGCCAGCAGCCAAGTGTCGGGACTAGGGGGAGAGACCCAGTACTTC; CDR3: CASSQVSGLGGETQYF
size: .; D: .; J: TRBJ1-2; V: TRBV7-9; DNA: TGTGCCAGCAGCTTAGTGACAGGCTATGGCTACACCTTC; CDR3: CASSLVTGYGYTF
size: .; D: TRBD1; J: TRBJ2-5; V: TRBV19; DNA: TGTGCCAGTAGTATAGAGGGAGACAGGGGGCCCCAAGAGACCCAGTACTTC; CDR3: CASSIEGDRGPQETQYF
size: .; D: TRBD1; J: TRBJ2-7; V: TRBV27; DNA: TGTGCCAGCAGTTTATCGACGGAGGGACAGGGCGGTAACGAGCAGTACTTC; CDR3: CASSLSTEGQGGNEQYF
size: .; D: .; J: TRBJ1-1; V: TRBV4-3; DNA: TGCGCCAGCAGCCAATCTAGGACTTCCCTTACCAGAGGAGCTTTCTTT; CDR3: CASSQSRTSLTRGAFF